This is a list of T cell receptor beta chains from one sample in a study of T cell responses to AZD1222 COVID-19 vaccine. Using immunoSEQ multiplex PCR, the repertoire was profiled, and TCRdb retains in-frame clones only, with some absent. Counted here are 95,000 to 150,000 clones, around 92% occurring once; the ten biggest clones make up 11% to 15%. The source was peripheral blood, collected on day 0 of AZD1222 vaccination. Receptors were obtained from an adult in good health. CDR3s include the opening cysteine and the closing phenylalanine or tryptophan. Fields, in order: D gene, J gene, clone size, V gene, CDR3 DNA, CDR3 protein. The D gene is left open where the match is weak. Size values are once, few and many counts, or a class for expanded clones, and some rows have none.

D: .
J: TRBJ1-3
size: few
V: TRBV3-1/TRBV3-2
DNA: TGTGCCAGCAGCCAAGAAGGAAACACCATATATTTT
CDR3: CASSQEGNTIYF

D: TRBD2
J: TRBJ2-3
size: .
V: TRBV7-9
DNA: TGTGCCAGCAGCCGGGTAGCGGGAGCACAGGGTACGCAGTATTTT
CDR3: CASSRVAGAQGTQYF

D: .
J: TRBJ1-5
size: .
V: TRBV10-3
DNA: TGTGCCATCAGTGAGTCAATGGGGGCAGGGGGCAATCAGCCCCAGCATTTT
CDR3: CAISESMGAGGNQPQHF

D: TRBD2
J: TRBJ2-3
size: .
V: TRBV10-3
DNA: TGTGCCACCCTTCGGGGGTTAGCGGGGGGGCTCACAGATACGCAGTATTTT
CDR3: CATLRGLAGGLTDTQYF

D: .
J: TRBJ1-6
size: .
V: TRBV3-1/TRBV3-2
DNA: TGTGCCAGCAGCCCCCTCGCCCAAGGGGCCTCTAATTCACCCCTCCACTTT
CDR3: CASSPLAQGASNSPLHF

D: TRBD1
J: TRBJ2-6
size: .
V: TRBV6-2/TRBV6-3
DNA: TGTGCCAGCAGTACAGGGACAGGGGGGGCCAACGTCCTGACTTTC
CDR3: CASSTGTGGANVLTF

D: TRBD1
J: TRBJ1-1
size: few
V: TRBV2
DNA: TGTGCCAGCGGACAGGGTTTGAACACTGAAGCTTTCTTT
CDR3: CASGQGLNTEAFF

D: .
J: TRBJ2-7
size: once
V: TRBV7-9
DNA: TGTGCCAGCAGCTTACTAACACACTCCTACGAGCAGTACTTC
CDR3: CASSLLTHSYEQYF

D: .
J: TRBJ1-2
size: .
V: TRBV9
DNA: TGTGCCAGCAGCGTAGGTCTTAAGGTACAAGACAACTATGGCTACACCTTC
CDR3: CASSVGLKVQDNYGYTF

D: TRBD1
J: TRBJ2-6
size: .
V: TRBV28
DNA: TGTGCCAGCACACCCTCCCGGGACAGGGGGTACCAAATTTTCTCTGGGGCCAACGTCCTGACTTTC
CDR3: CASTPSRDRGYQIFSGANVLTF

D: TRBD1
J: TRBJ2-2
size: .
V: TRBV5-1
DNA: TGCGCCAGCAGCTCGGGACAGGGGACCGGGGAGCTGTTTTTT
CDR3: CASSSGQGTGELFF

D: TRBD2
J: TRBJ2-3
size: once
V: TRBV28
DNA: TGTGCCAGCAGGACTAGCGGGAGGGATGATACGCAGTATTTT
CDR3: CASRTSGRDDTQYF

D: .
J: TRBJ1-1
size: .
V: TRBV2
DNA: TGTGCCAGCAGTCCGGGACTCTTGAACACTGAAGCTTTCTTT
CDR3: CASSPGLLNTEAFF

D: TRBD1
J: TRBJ2-1
size: .
V: TRBV2
DNA: TGTGCCAGCAGGGAAGACAGGGGGCTTAGGAATGAGCAGTTCTTC
CDR3: CASREDRGLRNEQFF

D: .
J: TRBJ1-1
size: .
V: TRBV5-1
DNA: TGCGCCAGCAGCTTGGCACAGGAGAATGAAGCTTTCTTT
CDR3: CASSLAQENEAFF

D: .
J: TRBJ1-2
size: .
V: TRBV28
DNA: TGTGCCAGCAGTATTTCCAGGGGTGGGCGGAATGGCTACACCTTC
CDR3: CASSISRGGRNGYTF

D: .
J: TRBJ1-1
size: few
V: TRBV6-5
DNA: TGTGCCAGCAGTTACGGTAATGGGGGCACTGAAGCTTTCTTT
CDR3: CASSYGNGGTEAFF

D: .
J: TRBJ1-5
size: .
V: TRBV5-1
DNA: TGCGCCAGCAGCCAGGACGAAGATCAGCCCCAGCATTTT
CDR3: CASSQDEDQPQHF

D: .
J: TRBJ1-1
size: .
V: TRBV5-1
DNA: TGCGCCAGCAGCTCCGGTTGGGGTTTGAACACTGAAGCTTTCTTT
CDR3: CASSSGWGLNTEAFF

D: TRBD1
J: TRBJ1-2
size: .
V: TRBV9
DNA: TGTGCCAGCAGCGGACAGGGCTCAAGCTATGGCTACACCTTC
CDR3: CASSGQGSSYGYTF

D: .
J: TRBJ1-1
size: once
V: TRBV4-3
DNA: TGCGCCAGCAGCCAAGATGGTTTGGGGAGACAAGCTTTCTTT
CDR3: CASSQDGLGRQAFF

D: .
J: TRBJ2-7
size: .
V: TRBV5-1
DNA: TGCGCCAGCAGCTCAGAAGAAGTGGCACTCCCCGGCGACGAGCAGTACTTC
CDR3: CASSSEEVALPGDEQYF

D: .
J: TRBJ1-3
size: .
V: TRBV19
DNA: TGTGCCAGTAGTGGCCCCTGGGGGAGAAGCTCTGGAAACACCATATATTTT
CDR3: CASSGPWGRSSGNTIYF

D: .
J: TRBJ2-7
size: .
V: TRBV12-3/TRBV12-4
DNA: TGTGCCAGCAGTTGGGAAGGCGAGCAGTACTTC
CDR3: CASSWEGEQYF

D: .
J: TRBJ1-6
size: .
V: TRBV6-1
DNA: TGTGCCAGCAGTGAATCGAGAGGCTCACCCCTCCACTTT
CDR3: CASSESRGSPLHF

D: .
J: TRBJ2-2
size: .
V: TRBV7-9
DNA: TGTGCCAGCAGCTTAGGTGTCGGAGAGCTGTTTTTT
CDR3: CASSLGVGELFF

D: .
J: TRBJ1-4
size: .
V: TRBV5-8
DNA: TGTGCCAGCAGCTTGGAAGGGGGTAATGAAAAACTGTTTTTT
CDR3: CASSLEGGNEKLFF

D: .
J: TRBJ2-7
size: .
V: TRBV14
DNA: TGTGCCAGCAGCCAAGGTTCAGGGGCCTACGAGCAGTACTTC
CDR3: CASSQGSGAYEQYF

D: .
J: TRBJ1-3
size: .
V: TRBV5-4
DNA: TGTGCCAGCAGCCATGGACAAAACTCTGGAAACACCATATATTTT
CDR3: CASSHGQNSGNTIYF

D: .
J: TRBJ2-1
size: .
V: TRBV27
DNA: TGTGCCAGCAGCCACCCCCTCCCAGGGTCCTACAATGAGCAGTTCTTC
CDR3: CASSHPLPGSYNEQFF

D: TRBD1
J: TRBJ2-7
size: .
V: TRBV6-5
DNA: TGTGCCACACGGACAGGTTCCTACGAGCAGTACTTC
CDR3: CATRTGSYEQYF

D: .
J: TRBJ1-4
size: .
V: TRBV5-6
DNA: TGTGCCAGCAGCTCCAGGGGTAGGAGGGCAACTAATGAAAAACTGTTTTTT
CDR3: CASSSRGRRATNEKLFF

D: .
J: TRBJ1-6
size: few
V: TRBV12-1
DNA: TGTGCCAGCAGCTTTATGACAGGATCCTATAATTCACCCCTCCACTTT
CDR3: CASSFMTGSYNSPLHF

D: .
J: TRBJ1-2
size: .
V: TRBV7-9
DNA: TGTGCCAGCAGGGGCGGACAGCCGAACTATGGCTACACCTTC
CDR3: CASRGGQPNYGYTF

D: .
J: TRBJ2-1
size: once
V: TRBV19
DNA: TGTGCCAGTAGTATGGAGGGGGCAAGATACAATGAGCAGTTCTTC
CDR3: CASSMEGARYNEQFF

D: .
J: TRBJ1-6
size: .
V: TRBV7-2
DNA: TGTGCCAGCAGCTTTACAGCAAACTCTAATTCACCCCTCCACTTT
CDR3: CASSFTANSNSPLHF

D: .
J: TRBJ1-2
size: .
V: TRBV6-2/TRBV6-3
DNA: TGTGCCAGCAGACCTGACAGAACATCGATGCTTTATGGCTACACCTTC
CDR3: CASRPDRTSMLYGYTF

D: TRBD2
J: TRBJ2-5
size: .
V: TRBV29-1
DNA: TGCAGCGTTAAGCAGGGAGGGGAGACCCAGTACTTC
CDR3: CSVKQGGETQYF

D: .
J: TRBJ2-7
size: .
V: TRBV4-3
DNA: TGCGCCAGCAGCCAGGGGCTAGCGCTCTCCTACGAGCAGTACTTC
CDR3: CASSQGLALSYEQYF

D: TRBD1
J: TRBJ2-7
size: .
V: TRBV28
DNA: TGTGCCAGCACTAATACAGGGGGGAGCTCCTACGAGCAGTACTTC
CDR3: CASTNTGGSSYEQYF

D: .
J: TRBJ2-1
size: .
V: TRBV4-3
DNA: TGCGCCAGCAGCCAAGAGCCCAGCGACTCCTACAATGAGCAGTTCTTC
CDR3: CASSQEPSDSYNEQFF

D: TRBD1
J: TRBJ2-7
size: .
V: TRBV7-9
DNA: TGTGCCAGCAGCTTCGGGACAGCGGCCTACGAGCAGTACTTC
CDR3: CASSFGTAAYEQYF

D: .
J: TRBJ1-2
size: .
V: TRBV7-9
DNA: TGTGCCAGCAGCTTAGGTCAGGGCGACTATGGCTACACCTTC
CDR3: CASSLGQGDYGYTF

D: .
J: TRBJ2-1
size: few
V: TRBV2
DNA: TGTGCCAGCAGTGCGGCGGTAGCGGACTACAATGAGCAGTTCTTC
CDR3: CASSAAVADYNEQFF

D: TRBD1
J: TRBJ1-2
size: .
V: TRBV11-2
DNA: TGTGCCAGCAGCCTCCTCTATAGGACAGGGAGGGACTATGGCTACACCTTC
CDR3: CASSLLYRTGRDYGYTF

D: TRBD1
J: TRBJ2-3
size: .
V: TRBV19
DNA: TGTGCCAGTAGGCCCACACGAACCGGGACAGGGACAGCTAAACCCACAGATACGCAGTATTTT
CDR3: CASRPTRTGTGTAKPTDTQYF

D: .
J: TRBJ2-3
size: .
V: TRBV7-2
DNA: TGTGCCAGCAGCTTAGCGGAATTGGCGGGGGCCCCGCGGAATACGCAGTATTTT
CDR3: CASSLAELAGAPRNTQYF

D: .
J: TRBJ1-5
size: once
V: TRBV4-3
DNA: TGCGCCAGCAGCTCCACCCTTAAGCAGCCCCAGCATTTT
CDR3: CASSSTLKQPQHF

D: TRBD2
J: TRBJ2-7
size: .
V: TRBV20-1
DNA: TGCAGTGCTGTAGCGGGGGCCGAGCAGTACTTC
CDR3: CSAVAGAEQYF

D: .
J: TRBJ2-5
size: .
V: TRBV29-1
DNA: TGCAGCGTTGCCGGAAACCAAGAGACCCAGTACTTC
CDR3: CSVAGNQETQYF